This TCR beta chain was recorded in a study of spatial heterogeneity in lung cancer. A single record per CDR3 protein comes from TCRdb applying MiXCR to the 5' RACE reads. Of around 63,000 distinct CDR3 sequences detected, roughly 5.9% appear once; the ten largest clones hold roughly 14%. This CDR3 has 16 residues. Germline V gives CDR1 SGHAT, CDR2 FQNNGV. After removal of 6 bases from V and 4 bases from J, the junction contained 7 bases not matched to a gene. Study outcomes and limitations: Detection of ubiquitous tumor TCRs in blood was higher at resection than follow-up.

As for time point: sample taken at primary tumor resection. The donors, 70 to 80 patients with untreated early-stage non-small cell lung cancer, provided the samples. Whole RNA, which was extracted from tumor, nontumor lung tissue or frozen PBMC, was sequenced without any cell sorting. This clonotype has just a few counts. Its antigen remains unknown. V is TRBV11-2 and J is TRBJ2-2, with 11 nucleotides matching TRBD1. This receptor was identified in a female donor with early-stage non-small cell lung cancer. This specimen was PBMCs, taken at surgery. CDR3 region: CASRGPGTGGTGELFF. The CDR3 DNA is TGTGCCAGCAGGGGTCCCGGGACAGGGGGCACCGGGGAGCTGTTTTTT.